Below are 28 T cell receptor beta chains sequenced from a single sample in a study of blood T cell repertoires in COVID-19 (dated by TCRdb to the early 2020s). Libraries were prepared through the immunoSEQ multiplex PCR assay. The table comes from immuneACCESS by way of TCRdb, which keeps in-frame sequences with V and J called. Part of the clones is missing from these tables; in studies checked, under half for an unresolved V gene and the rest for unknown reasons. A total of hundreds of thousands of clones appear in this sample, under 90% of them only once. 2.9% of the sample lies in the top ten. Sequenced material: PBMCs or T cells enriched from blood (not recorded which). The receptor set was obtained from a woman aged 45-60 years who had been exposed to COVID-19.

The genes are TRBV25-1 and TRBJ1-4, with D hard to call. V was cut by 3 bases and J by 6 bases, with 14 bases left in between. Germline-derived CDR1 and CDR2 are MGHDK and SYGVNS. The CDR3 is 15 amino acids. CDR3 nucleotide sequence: TGTGCCAGCAGTGACGGTCGGTCATTAGATGAAAAACTGTTTTTT. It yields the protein CASSDGRSLDEKLFF.

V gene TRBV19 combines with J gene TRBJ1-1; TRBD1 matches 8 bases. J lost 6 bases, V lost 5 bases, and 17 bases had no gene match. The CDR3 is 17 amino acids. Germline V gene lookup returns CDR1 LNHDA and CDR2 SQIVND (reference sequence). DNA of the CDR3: TGTGCCAGTAGTCTCCAGGGTCGGGGGACAGGAGGAGCTGAAGCTTTCTTT. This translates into CASSLQGRGTGGAEAFF.

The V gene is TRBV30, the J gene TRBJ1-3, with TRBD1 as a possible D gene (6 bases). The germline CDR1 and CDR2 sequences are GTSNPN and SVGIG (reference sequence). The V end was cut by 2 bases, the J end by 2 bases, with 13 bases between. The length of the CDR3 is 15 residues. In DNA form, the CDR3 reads TGTGCCTGGAGTCTTACAGGGCTCCCTGGAAACACCATATATTTT. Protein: CAWSLTGLPGNTIYF.

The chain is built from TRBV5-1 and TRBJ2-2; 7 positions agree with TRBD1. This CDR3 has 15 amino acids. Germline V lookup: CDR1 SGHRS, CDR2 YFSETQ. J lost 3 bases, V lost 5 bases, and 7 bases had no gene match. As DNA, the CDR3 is TGCGCCAGCAGATCCAGGACAGGAGACACCGGGGAGCTGTTTTTT. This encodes CASRSRTGDTGELFF.

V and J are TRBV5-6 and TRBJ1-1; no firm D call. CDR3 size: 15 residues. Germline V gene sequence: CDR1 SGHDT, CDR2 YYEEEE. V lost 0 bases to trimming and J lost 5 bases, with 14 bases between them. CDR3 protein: CASSLVREVGTEAFF. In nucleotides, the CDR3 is TGTGCCAGCAGCTTGGTTAGGGAGGTGGGGACTGAAGCTTTCTTT.

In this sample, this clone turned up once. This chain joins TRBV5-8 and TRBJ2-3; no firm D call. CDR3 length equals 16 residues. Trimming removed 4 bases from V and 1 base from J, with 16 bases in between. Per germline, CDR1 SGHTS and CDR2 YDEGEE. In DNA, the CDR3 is TGTGCCAGCAGCCCCGACACGTTCGGTGGCACAGATACGCAGTATTTT. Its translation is CASSPDTFGGTDTQYF.

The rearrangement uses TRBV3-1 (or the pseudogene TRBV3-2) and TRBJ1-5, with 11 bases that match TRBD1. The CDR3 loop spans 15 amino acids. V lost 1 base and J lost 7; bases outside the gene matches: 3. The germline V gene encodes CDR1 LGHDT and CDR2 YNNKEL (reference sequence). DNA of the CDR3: TGTGCCAGCAGCCAAGCTGGGACAGGGGGACAGCCCCAGCATTTT. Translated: CASSQAGTGGQPQHF.

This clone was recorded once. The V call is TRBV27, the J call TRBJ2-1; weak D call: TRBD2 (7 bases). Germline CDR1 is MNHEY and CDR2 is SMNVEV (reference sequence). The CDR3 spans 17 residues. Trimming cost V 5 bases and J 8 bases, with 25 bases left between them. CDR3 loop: CASSPHPGRGGRYEQFF. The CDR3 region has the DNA TGTGCCAGCAGTCCCCACCCAGGAAGGGGGGGCCGTTATGAGCAGTTCTTC.

CDR3 nucleotides: TGTGCCTGGAGTGTAGAACAGGGGGCCCCTCGGCCTGAGCAGTTCTTC. As protein: CAWSVEQGAPRPEQFF. V gene TRBV30 combines with J gene TRBJ2-1; the match to TRBD1 covers 9 bases. The V gene end was trimmed by 0 bases and the J gene end by 9 bases; junction bases not matched to a gene: 12. The germline V gene encodes CDR1 GTSNPN and CDR2 SVGIG (reference sequence). This CDR3 has 16 amino acids.

The CDR3 spells CASSLAGGWGTGAPNEQFF. The CDR3 DNA reads TGCGCCAGCAGCTTGGCCGGCGGGTGGGGGACAGGGGCTCCCAATGAGCAGTTCTTC. The J gene is TRBJ2-1, the V gene TRBV5-1; 10 positions agree with TRBD1. Trimming took 0 bases from V and 6 from J; bases not matched to a gene: 15. Germline V gives CDR1 SGHRS, CDR2 YFSETQ. CDR3 length equals 19 residues.

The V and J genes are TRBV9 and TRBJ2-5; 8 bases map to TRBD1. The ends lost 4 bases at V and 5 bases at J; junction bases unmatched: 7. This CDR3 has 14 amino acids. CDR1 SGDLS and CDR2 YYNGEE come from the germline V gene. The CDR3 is CASSSFQGAETQYF. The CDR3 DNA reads TGTGCCAGCAGCAGCTTCCAGGGGGCGGAGACCCAGTACTTC. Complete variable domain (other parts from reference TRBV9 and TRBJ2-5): DSGVTQTPKHLITATGQRVTLRCSPRSGDLSVYWYQQSLDQGLQFLIQYYNGEERAKGNILERFSAQQFPDLHSELNLSSLELGDSALYFCASSSFQGAETQYFGPGTRLLVL.

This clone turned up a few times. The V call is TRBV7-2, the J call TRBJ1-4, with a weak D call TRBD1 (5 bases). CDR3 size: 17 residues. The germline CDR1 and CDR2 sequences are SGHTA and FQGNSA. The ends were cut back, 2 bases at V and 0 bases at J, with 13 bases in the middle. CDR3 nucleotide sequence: TGTGCCAGCAGCTTAATTGGCCAGGGTGCAACTAATGAAAAACTGTTTTTT. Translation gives CASSLIGQGATNEKLFF. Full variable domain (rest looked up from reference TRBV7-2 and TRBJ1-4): GAGVSQSPSNKVTEKGKDVELRCDPISGHTALYWYRQSLGQGLEFLIYFQGNSAPDKSGLPSDRFSAERTGGSVSTLTIQRTQQEDSAVYLCASSLIGQGATNEKLFFGSGTQLSVL.

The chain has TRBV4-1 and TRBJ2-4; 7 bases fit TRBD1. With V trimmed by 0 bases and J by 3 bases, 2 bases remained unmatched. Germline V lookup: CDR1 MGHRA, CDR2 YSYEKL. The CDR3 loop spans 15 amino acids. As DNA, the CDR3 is TGCGCCAGCAGCCAAGATGCAGGGGGCAAAAACATTCAGTACTTC. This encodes CASSQDAGGKNIQYF.

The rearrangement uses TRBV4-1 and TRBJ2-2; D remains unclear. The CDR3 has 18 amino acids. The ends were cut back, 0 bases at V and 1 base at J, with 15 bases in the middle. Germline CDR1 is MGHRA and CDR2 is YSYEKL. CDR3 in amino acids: CASSQDPPEIMNTGELFF. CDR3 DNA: TGCGCCAGCAGCCAAGACCCCCCCGAGATTATGAACACCGGGGAGCTGTTTTTT.

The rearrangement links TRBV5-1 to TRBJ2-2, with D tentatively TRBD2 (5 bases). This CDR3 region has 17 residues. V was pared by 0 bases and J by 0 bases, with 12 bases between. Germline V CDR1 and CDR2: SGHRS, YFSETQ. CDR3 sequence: CASSLGLIGANTGELFF. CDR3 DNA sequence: TGCGCCAGCAGCTTGGGGTTGATCGGGGCGAACACCGGGGAGCTGTTTTTT.

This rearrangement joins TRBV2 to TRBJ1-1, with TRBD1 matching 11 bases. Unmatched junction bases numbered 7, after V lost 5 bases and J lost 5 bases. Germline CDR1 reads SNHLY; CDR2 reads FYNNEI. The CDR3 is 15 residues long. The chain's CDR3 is CASSMGQGVMTEAFF. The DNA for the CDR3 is TGTGCCAGCAGTATGGGACAGGGGGTAATGACTGAAGCTTTCTTT.

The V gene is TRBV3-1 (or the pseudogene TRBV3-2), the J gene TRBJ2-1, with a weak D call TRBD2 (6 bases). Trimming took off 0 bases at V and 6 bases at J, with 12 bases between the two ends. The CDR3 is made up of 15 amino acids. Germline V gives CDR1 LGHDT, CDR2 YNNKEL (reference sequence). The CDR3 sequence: CASSQDPLAGNEQFF. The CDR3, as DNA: TGTGCCAGCAGCCAAGATCCACTAGCTGGCAATGAGCAGTTCTTC.

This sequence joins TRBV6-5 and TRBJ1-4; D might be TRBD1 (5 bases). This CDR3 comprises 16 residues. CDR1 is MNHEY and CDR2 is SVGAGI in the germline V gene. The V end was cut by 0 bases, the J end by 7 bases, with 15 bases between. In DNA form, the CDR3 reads TGTGCCAGCAGTTACTCTTTCGGCAGGGCCGGTGAAAAACTGTTTTTT. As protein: CASSYSFGRAGEKLFF.

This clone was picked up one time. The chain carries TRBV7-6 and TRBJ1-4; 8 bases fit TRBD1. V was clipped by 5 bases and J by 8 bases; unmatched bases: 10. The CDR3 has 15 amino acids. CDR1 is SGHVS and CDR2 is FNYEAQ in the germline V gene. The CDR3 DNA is TGTGCCAGCAGCGCCGGACAGGGTTGGAGGGAAAAACTGTTTTTT. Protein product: CASSAGQGWREKLFF.

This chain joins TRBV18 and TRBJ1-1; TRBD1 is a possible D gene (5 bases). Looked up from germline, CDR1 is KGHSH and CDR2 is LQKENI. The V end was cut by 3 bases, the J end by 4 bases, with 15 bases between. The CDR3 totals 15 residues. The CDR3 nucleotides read TGTGCCAGCTCACCCCAGGGTTCTGTGAGCACTGAAGCTTTCTTT. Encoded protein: CASSPQGSVSTEAFF.

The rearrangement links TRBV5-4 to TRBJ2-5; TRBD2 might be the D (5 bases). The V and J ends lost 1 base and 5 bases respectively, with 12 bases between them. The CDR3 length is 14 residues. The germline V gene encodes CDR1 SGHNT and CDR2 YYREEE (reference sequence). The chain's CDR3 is CASSLTGQRETQYF. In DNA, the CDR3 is TGTGCCAGCAGCTTGACGGGCCAGCGGGAGACCCAGTACTTC.

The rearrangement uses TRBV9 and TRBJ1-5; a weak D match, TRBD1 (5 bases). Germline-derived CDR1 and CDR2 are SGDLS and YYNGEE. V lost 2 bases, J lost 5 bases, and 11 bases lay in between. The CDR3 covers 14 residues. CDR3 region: CASSVGGTDQPQHF. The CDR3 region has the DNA TGTGCCAGCAGCGTCGGGGGAACTGATCAGCCCCAGCATTTT.

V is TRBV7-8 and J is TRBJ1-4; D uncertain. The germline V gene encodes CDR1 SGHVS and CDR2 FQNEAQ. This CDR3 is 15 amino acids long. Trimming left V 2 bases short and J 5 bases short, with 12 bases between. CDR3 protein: CASSLRAPGNEKLFF. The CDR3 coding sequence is TGTGCCAGCAGCTTAAGAGCCCCCGGGAATGAAAAACTGTTTTTT.

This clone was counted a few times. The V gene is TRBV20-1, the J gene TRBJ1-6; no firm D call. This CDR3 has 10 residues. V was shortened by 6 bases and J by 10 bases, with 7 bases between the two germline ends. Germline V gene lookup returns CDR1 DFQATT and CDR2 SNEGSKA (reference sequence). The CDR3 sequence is CSASESPLHF. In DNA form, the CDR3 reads TGCAGTGCAAGCGAGTCACCCCTCCACTTT.

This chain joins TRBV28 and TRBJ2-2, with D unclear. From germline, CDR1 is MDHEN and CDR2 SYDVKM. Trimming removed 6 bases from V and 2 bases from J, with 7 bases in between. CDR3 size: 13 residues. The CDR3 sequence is CASSPYNTGELFF. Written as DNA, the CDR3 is TGTGCCAGCAGCCCGTATAACACCGGGGAGCTGTTTTTT.

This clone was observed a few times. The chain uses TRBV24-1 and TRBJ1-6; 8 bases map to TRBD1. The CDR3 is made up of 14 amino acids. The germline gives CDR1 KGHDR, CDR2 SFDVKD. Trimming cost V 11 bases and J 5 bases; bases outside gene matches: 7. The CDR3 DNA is TGTGCCATCCAGGGGGCTTGGGATAATTCACCCCTCCACTTT. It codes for CAIQGAWDNSPLHF.

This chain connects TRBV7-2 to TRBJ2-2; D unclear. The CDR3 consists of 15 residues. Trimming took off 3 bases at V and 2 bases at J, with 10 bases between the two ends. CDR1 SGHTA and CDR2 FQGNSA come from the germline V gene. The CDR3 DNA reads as TGTGCCAGCAGCTTTCGCCCGACTAACACCGGGGAGCTGTTTTTT. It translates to CASSFRPTNTGELFF.

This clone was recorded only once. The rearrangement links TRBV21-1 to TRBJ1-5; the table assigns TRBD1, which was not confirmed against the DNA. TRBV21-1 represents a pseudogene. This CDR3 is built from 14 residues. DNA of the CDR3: TGTGCCAGCAGCAAAAAGGGGCGGCGACAGCCCCAGCATTTT. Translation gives CASSKKGRRQPQHF.